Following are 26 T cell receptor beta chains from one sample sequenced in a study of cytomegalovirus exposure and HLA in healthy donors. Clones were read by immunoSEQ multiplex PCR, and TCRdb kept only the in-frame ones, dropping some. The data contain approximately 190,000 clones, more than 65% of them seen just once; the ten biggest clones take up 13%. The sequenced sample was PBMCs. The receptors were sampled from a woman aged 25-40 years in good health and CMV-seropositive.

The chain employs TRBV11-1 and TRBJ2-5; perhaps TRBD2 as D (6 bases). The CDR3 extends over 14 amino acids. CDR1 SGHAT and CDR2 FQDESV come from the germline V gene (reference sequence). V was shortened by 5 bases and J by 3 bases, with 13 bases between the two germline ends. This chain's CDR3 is CASSDPGTEETQYF. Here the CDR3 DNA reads TGTGCCAGCAGCGATCCCGGGACTGAAGAGACCCAGTACTTC.

The CDR3 reads CASSLDRSGNQPQHF. DNA for the CDR3: TGTGCCAGCAGCTTGGACAGGTCAGGCAATCAGCCCCAGCATTTT. The chain joins TRBV5-6 to TRBJ1-5, with TRBD1 as a possible D gene (5 bases). V gave up 0 bases and J gave up 2 bases, with 9 bases separating them. Germline V gene data show CDR1 as SGHDT and CDR2 as YYEEEE. The CDR3 loop spans 15 amino acids.

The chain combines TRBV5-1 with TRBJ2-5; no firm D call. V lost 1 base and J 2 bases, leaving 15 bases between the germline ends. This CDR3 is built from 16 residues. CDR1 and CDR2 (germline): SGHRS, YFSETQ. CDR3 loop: CASSLSSINFQETQYF. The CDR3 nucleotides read TGCGCCAGCAGCTTGTCTTCGATTAACTTTCAAGAGACCCAGTACTTC.

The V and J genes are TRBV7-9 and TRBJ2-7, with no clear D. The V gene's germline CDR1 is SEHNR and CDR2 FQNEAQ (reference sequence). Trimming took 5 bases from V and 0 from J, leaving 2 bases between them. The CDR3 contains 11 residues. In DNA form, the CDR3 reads TGTGCCAGCAGCCACTCCTACGAGCAGTACTTC. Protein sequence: CASSHSYEQYF.

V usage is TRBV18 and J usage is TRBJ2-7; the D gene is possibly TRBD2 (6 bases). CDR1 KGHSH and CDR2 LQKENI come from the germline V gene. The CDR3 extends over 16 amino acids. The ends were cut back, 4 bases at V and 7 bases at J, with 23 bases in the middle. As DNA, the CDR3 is TGTGCCAGCTCACAGGCCCCCGCAGGGACTTTGGTGGAGCAGTACTTC. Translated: CASSQAPAGTLVEQYF.

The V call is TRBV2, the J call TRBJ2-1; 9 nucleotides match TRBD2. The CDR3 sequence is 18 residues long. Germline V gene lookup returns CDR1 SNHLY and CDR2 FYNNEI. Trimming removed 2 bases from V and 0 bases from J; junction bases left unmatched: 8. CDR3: CASSELLSGRSSYNEQFF. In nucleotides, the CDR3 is TGTGCCAGCAGTGAACTGTTAAGCGGGAGGAGCTCCTACAATGAGCAGTTCTTC. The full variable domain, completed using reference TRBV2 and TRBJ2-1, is EPEVTQTPSHQVTQMGQEVILRCVPISNHLYFYWYRQILGQKVEFLVSFYNNEISEKSEIFDDQFSVERPDGSNFTLKIRSTKLEDSAMYFCASSELLSGRSSYNEQFFGPGTRLTVL.

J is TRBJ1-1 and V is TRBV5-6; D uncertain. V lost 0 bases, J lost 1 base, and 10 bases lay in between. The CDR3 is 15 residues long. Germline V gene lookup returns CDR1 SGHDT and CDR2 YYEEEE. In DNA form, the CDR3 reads TGTGCCAGCAGCTTGGGGGCGGGAAGGAACACTGAAGCTTTCTTT. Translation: CASSLGAGRNTEAFF.

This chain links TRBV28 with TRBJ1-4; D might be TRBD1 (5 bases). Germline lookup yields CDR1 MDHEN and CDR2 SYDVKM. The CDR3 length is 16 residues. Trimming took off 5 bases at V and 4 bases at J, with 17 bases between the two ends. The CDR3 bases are TGTGCCAGCAGTCCCAACCGGCGGGGGGATAATGAAAAACTGTTTTTT. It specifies CASSPNRRGDNEKLFF.

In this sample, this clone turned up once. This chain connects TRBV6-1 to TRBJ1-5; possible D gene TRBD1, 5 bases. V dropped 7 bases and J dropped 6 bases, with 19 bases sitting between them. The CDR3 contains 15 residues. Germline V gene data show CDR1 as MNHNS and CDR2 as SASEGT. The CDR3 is CASKEGPMGGQPQHF. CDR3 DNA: TGTGCCAGCAAGGAGGGACCTATGGGAGGTCAGCCCCAGCATTTT.

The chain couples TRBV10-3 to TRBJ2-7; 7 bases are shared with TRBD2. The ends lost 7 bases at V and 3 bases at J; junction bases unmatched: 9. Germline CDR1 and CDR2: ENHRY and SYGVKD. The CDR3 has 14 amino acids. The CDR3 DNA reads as TGTGCCATCAACGGGGGGAGCGGAGTCTACGAGCAGTACTTC. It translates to CAINGGSGVYEQYF.

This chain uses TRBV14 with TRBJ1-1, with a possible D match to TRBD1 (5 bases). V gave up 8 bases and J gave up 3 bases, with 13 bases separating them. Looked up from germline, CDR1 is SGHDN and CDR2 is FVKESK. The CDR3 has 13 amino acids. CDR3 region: CASGWGGDTEAFF. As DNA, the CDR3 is TGTGCCAGCGGATGGGGAGGGGACACTGAAGCTTTCTTT.

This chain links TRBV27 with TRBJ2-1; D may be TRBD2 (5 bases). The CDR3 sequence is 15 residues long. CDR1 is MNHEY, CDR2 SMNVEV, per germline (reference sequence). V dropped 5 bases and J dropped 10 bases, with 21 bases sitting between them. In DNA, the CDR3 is TGTGCCAGCAGTCTTTACAATGATGTCAGGAGGGAGCAGTTCTTC. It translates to CASSLYNDVRREQFF.

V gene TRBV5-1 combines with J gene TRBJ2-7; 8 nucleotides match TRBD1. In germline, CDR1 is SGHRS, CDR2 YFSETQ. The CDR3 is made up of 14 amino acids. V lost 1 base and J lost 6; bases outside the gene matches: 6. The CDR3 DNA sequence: TGCGCCAGCAGCTTGATGACAGGGGTACGCGAGCAGTACTTC. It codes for CASSLMTGVREQYF.

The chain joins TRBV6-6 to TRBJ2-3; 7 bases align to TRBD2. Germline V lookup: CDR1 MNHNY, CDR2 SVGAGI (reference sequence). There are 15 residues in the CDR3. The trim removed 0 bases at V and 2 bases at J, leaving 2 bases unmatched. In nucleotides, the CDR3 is TGTGCCAGCAGTTACTCGGGAGGGATCACAGATACGCAGTATTTT. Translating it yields CASSYSGGITDTQYF.

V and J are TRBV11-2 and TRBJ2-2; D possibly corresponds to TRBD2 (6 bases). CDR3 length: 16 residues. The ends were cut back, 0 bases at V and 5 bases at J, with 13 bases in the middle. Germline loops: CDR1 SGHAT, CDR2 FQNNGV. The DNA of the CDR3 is TGTGCCAGCAGCTTAGATTCCGGGGGATGGACCGGGGAGCTGTTTTTT. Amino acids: CASSLDSGGWTGELFF.

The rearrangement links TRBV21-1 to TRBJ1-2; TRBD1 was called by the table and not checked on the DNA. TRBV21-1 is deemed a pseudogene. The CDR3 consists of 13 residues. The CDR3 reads CASPHLTDYGYTF. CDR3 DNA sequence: TGTGCCAGTCCCCACTTGACAGACTATGGCTACACCTTC.

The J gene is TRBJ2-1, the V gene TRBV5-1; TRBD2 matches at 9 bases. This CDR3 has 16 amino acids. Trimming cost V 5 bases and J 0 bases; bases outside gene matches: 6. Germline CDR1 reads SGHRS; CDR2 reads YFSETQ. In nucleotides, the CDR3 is TGCGCCAGCAGTCTTAGCGGGAGCACCTCCTACAATGAGCAGTTCTTC. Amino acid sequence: CASSLSGSTSYNEQFF.

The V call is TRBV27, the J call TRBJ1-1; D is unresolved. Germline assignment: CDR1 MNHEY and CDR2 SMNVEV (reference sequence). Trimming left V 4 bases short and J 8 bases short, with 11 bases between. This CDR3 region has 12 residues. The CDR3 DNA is TGTGCCAGCAGTTCCCGACTCGCCGAAGCTTTCTTT. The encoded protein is CASSSRLAEAFF.

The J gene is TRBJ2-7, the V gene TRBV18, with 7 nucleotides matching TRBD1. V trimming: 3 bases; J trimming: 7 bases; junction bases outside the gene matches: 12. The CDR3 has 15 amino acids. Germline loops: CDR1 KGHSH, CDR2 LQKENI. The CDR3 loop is CASSPRGDSIGEQYF. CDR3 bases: TGTGCCAGCTCACCCCGAGGGGACAGTATAGGGGAGCAGTACTTC.

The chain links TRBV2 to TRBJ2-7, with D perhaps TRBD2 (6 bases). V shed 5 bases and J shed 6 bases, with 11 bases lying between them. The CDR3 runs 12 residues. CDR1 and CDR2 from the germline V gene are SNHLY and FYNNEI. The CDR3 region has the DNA TGTGCCAGCAGTAATACCGGGAGCGAGCAGTACTTC. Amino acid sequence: CASSNTGSEQYF.

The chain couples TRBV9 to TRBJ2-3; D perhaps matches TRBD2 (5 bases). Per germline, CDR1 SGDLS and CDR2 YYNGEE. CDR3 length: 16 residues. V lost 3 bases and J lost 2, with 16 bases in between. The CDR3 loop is CASSARVGVVTDTQYF. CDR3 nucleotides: TGTGCCAGCAGCGCCCGGGTCGGGGTTGTCACAGATACGCAGTATTTT.

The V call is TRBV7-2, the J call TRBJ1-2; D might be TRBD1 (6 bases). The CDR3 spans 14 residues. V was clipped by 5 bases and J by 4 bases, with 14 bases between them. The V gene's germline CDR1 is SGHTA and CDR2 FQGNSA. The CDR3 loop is CASSPQGHTYGYTF. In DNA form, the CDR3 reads TGTGCCAGCAGCCCACAGGGACATACCTATGGCTACACCTTC.

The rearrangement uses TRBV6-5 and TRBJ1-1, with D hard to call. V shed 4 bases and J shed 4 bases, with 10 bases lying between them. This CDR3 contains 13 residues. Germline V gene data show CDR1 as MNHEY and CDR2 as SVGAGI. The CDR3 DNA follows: TGTGCCAGCAGTTCGCGGCGTGGCACTGAAGCTTTCTTT. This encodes CASSSRRGTEAFF.

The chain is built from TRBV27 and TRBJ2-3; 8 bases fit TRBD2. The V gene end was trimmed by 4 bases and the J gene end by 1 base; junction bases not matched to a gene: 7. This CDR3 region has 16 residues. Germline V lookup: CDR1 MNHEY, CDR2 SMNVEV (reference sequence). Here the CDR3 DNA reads TGTGCCAGCAGTTACAAGCGGGAGAGTCGCACAGATACGCAGTATTTT. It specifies CASSYKRESRTDTQYF.

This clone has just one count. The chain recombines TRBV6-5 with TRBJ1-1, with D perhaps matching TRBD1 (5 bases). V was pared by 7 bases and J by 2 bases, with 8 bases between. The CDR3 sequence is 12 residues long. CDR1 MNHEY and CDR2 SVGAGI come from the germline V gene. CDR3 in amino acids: CASTGPNTEAFF. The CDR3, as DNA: TGTGCCAGCACAGGGCCAAACACTGAAGCTTTCTTT.

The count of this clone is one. CDR3 in amino acids: CASSSDRGRTTEAFF. The CDR3 DNA sequence: TGTGCCAGCAGCTCCGACAGGGGGCGGACCACTGAAGCTTTCTTT. This chain connects TRBV13 to TRBJ1-1; 10 bases are a match to TRBD1. The CDR3 is 15 amino acids. Germline CDR1 and CDR2: PRHDT and FYEKMQ (reference sequence). V dropped 4 bases and J dropped 4; count of bases not matched to a gene: 6.